The present T cell receptor beta chain was sequenced within a study of blood T cells in healthy people across ages. Across the study: Through template switching, about one barcoded beta molecule was captured per two T cells, as measured in model experiments.

Per-sample PBMC isolation yielded at least 6 million cells. The sample holds many counts of this clonotype. CDR1 is SQVTM and CDR2 is ANQGSEA in the germline V gene. The CDR3 spans 18 residues. The V segment lost 1 base and the J segment 4 bases; nucleotides outside the gene matches: 13. Alongside a J-beta primer mix, a sample-barcoded 5' primer served in a second PCR lasting about 6 to 11 cycles. TCRdb independently ran MiXCR on the 5' RACE reads; one entry per CDR3 protein. Here the sample spans about 730,000 distinct CDR3 sequences, roughly 43% being singletons. The chain has TRBV29-1 and TRBJ2-1, with 10 nucleotides matching TRBD2. The sequence came from a woman aged 60-75 years in good health. Material: blood. The chain's CDR3 is CSVEGLKREGAEYNEQFF. Here the CDR3 DNA reads TGCAGCGTTGAAGGCCTAAAGCGGGAGGGGGCGGAGTACAATGAGCAGTTCTTC.